This T cell receptor beta chain was sequenced during a study of T cells after yellow fever vaccination. The CDR3 loop spans 14 amino acids. The V end was cut by 2 bases, the J end by 1 base, with 8 bases between. Study-wide results and limits: Boosting was followed by the reappearance of most primary-vaccination clones (less than 98% CD4, more than 70% CD8). FACS-sorted repertoires might harbor abundant contaminating clonotypes from the bulk population.

There are many counts of this clonotype. The antigen is unknown. By 5'RACE template switching, TCR cDNA was produced, with a universal primer site and UMIs added in the process. One entry per CDR3 protein results from TCRdb running MiXCR on the 5' RACE reads. The sample shows a few hundred thousand distinct CDR3 sequences, roughly 4% of them seen only once. This receptor was obtained from a man aged 18 to 29 who received the YFV17D yellow fever vaccine. The starting material was PBMCs, obtained 15 days after the yellow fever booster vaccination. The J gene is TRBJ2-5, the V gene TRBV12-3 or TRBV12-4, with D unclear. The CDR3 region has the DNA TGTGCCAGCAGTTTAATGCGGACCCAAGAGACCCAGTACTTC. Protein sequence: CASSLMRTQETQYF.